The T cell receptor (beta chain) under discussion was sequenced for a study of cytomegalovirus exposure and HLA in healthy donors. The PCR ran on 60 Vbeta and 13 Jbeta primers. Authors' data handling: In a later analysis, 79 million or so unique TCR beta chains included roughly 11 million shared by two or more donors. Clones were sequenced by immunoSEQ multiplex PCR, and TCRdb holds only the in-frame ones, with some missing. D and trimming were read from the DNA, whereas the V and J calls and clone size are those reported in that table. The sample lists under 150,000 clones; around four fifths were seen once. As to this clone: Its target is unknown.

The CDR3 extends over 16 amino acids. The germline gives CDR1 SGHTA, CDR2 FQGNSA. The ends lost 3 bases at V and 0 bases at J; junction bases unmatched: 7. Whole-study findings and limits: TCR beta chains numbering some 160 were designated cytomegalovirus-associated. Reportedly, cytomegalovirus status was diagnosed with high sensitivity and specificity.

This TCR came from a boy between 2 and 10 years old in good health and CMV-seronegative. Input material: PBMCs. The genes are TRBV7-2 and TRBJ1-2, with 7 positions matching TRBD1. The CDR3 reads CASSFGGTEANYGYTF. The CDR3 nucleotides read TGTGCCAGCAGCTTTGGGGGGACAGAAGCTAACTATGGCTACACCTTC.